This T cell receptor beta chain was identified in a study of T cell repertoires in cytomegalovirus infection. This clonotype was seen repeatedly, ten times or more. Its specificity is unknown. Each CDR3 protein gets one entry after TCRdb re-called the reads with MiXCR. Of 26,000 or so distinct CDR3 sequences in the sample, about 19% are singletons; the top ten hold approximately 81%. This CDR3 is 13 amino acids long. With V trimmed by 5 bases and J by 0 bases, 1 base remained unmatched. The sequence was collected from a human donor in good health (CMV status not recorded). Some clones in this sample may be carry-over from other donors' samples. This chain uses TRBV12-3 or TRBV12-4 with TRBJ2-7; TRBD1 agrees at 7 bases. The specimen was CD8+ T cells from cultured PBMCs, collected from culture after CMV antigen stimulation. CDR3 in amino acids: CASSRDSSYEQYF. DNA for the CDR3: TGTGCCAGCAGTCGGGACAGCTCCTACGAGCAGTACTTC.